A selection of T cell receptor beta chains follows, all from one sample in a study of shared clonotypes between healthy human individuals. Measured with immunoSEQ multiplex PCR; TCRdb has only the in-frame clones, and not every one. The table records about 2,100,000 clones, approximately 94% of them present only once. The sample taken for sequencing was naive CD8+ T cells from PBMCs. These receptors came from a man younger than 35 in good health. Some clones in this sample may be carry-over from other donors' samples. CDR3s include the opening cysteine and the closing phenylalanine or tryptophan. The D gene is left open where the match is weak. Only some rows state a clone size, as once, few, many or a class for expanded clones.

d_call: TRBD1; clone_size: NA; j_call: TRBJ1-2; v_call: TRBV29-1; cdr3_nt: TGCAGCGTTGATAGAAGAGGACAGGCGCAGGGCTACACCTTC; cdr3_aa: CSVDRRGQAQGYTF
d_call: NA; clone_size: NA; j_call: TRBJ2-1; v_call: TRBV5-1; cdr3_nt: TGCGCCAGCAGCTTGGCAATCGACTCCTACAATGAGCAGTTCTTC; cdr3_aa: CASSLAIDSYNEQFF
d_call: NA; clone_size: NA; j_call: TRBJ1-5; v_call: TRBV2; cdr3_nt: TGTGCCAGCAGGGACACCAAAGGGGATAGCAATCAGCCCCAGCATTTT; cdr3_aa: CASRDTKGDSNQPQHF
d_call: NA; clone_size: NA; j_call: TRBJ2-5; v_call: TRBV2; cdr3_nt: TGTGCCAGCAGTGACAGGGGACAAGAGACCCAGTACTTC; cdr3_aa: CASSDRGQETQYF
d_call: TRBD1; clone_size: few; j_call: TRBJ1-1; v_call: TRBV29-1; cdr3_nt: TGCAGCGTTGTGGGGTCTGCAGGGGGGGTCACTGAAGCTTTCTTT; cdr3_aa: CSVVGSAGGVTEAFF
d_call: NA; clone_size: NA; j_call: TRBJ2-7; v_call: TRBV28; cdr3_nt: TGTGCCAGCAGACCTTACGAAGGGGAGGCCTACGAGCAGTACTTC; cdr3_aa: CASRPYEGEAYEQYF
d_call: NA; clone_size: few; j_call: TRBJ1-1; v_call: TRBV13; cdr3_nt: TGTGCCAGCAGCTCGGCCGTCACTGAAGCTTTCTTT; cdr3_aa: CASSSAVTEAFF
d_call: NA; clone_size: NA; j_call: TRBJ2-1; v_call: TRBV6-1; cdr3_nt: TGTGCCAGCAGTAAGGGACACCTCTCCTACAATGAGCAGTTCTTC; cdr3_aa: CASSKGHLSYNEQFF
d_call: NA; clone_size: NA; j_call: TRBJ2-7; v_call: TRBV9; cdr3_nt: TGTGCCAGCAGCGACCAGGACTTC; cdr3_aa: CASSDQDF
d_call: NA; clone_size: NA; j_call: TRBJ1-5; v_call: TRBV27; cdr3_nt: TGTGCCAGCAGTTTAGGTGGGGTACAGCCCCAGCATTTT; cdr3_aa: CASSLGGVQPQHF
d_call: NA; clone_size: NA; j_call: TRBJ2-1; v_call: TRBV7-3; cdr3_nt: TGTGCCAGCAGCTGGGGCGTCGGGACCTCCTACAATGAGCAGTTCTTC; cdr3_aa: CASSWGVGTSYNEQFF